This T cell receptor (beta chain) is from a study of OX40 agonist ivuxolimab in advanced cancers. For context, the study as a whole: Ivuxolimab was a fully human IgG2 agonistic monoclonal antibody targeting the costimulatory receptor OX40 (CD134). Intravenous ivuxolimab was administered to patients every 2 weeks at six dose levels: 0.01, 0.1, 0.3, 1.5, 3 and 10 mg/kg. Of the approximately 50 patients in dose escalation, about 20 had hepatocellular carcinoma, some 15 had melanoma, 9 had renal cell carcinoma and 9 had head and neck cancer. In the dose-escalation cohort, 65% to 90% of patients were male, and the mean age was approximately 64 years, with a range of about 23 to 90. Patients were allowed to have had prior anti-PD-1, anti-PD-L1 or anti-CTLA-4 therapy, and approximately 40% of the dose-escalation patients had previously received checkpoint inhibitors. Partial responses occurred in three dose-escalation patients, of whom one had hepatocellular carcinoma and two had cutaneous melanoma. The point of sequencing TCRbeta in the periphery was to test whether ivuxolimab changed TCR sequence diversity and drove clonal T-cell expansion. The paper reports the monotherapy dose-escalation portion (N of about 56 patients) of the phase I ivuxolimab trial. What the study reported, not specific to this receptor: At doses of 0.1 to 3.0 mg/kg, clonal expansion of both CD4+ and CD8+ blood T cells was observed from baseline to week 6. In the 0.1-3.0 mg/kg groups, partial responders had among the lowest normalized peripheral clonal expansion, particularly in CD8+ T cells. Which antigens the clonally expanded peripheral T cells were specific for was not determined. After ivuxolimab, expanded clones were on average more numerous among CD8+ T cells than among CD4+ T cells. Low levels of normalized T-cell clonal expansion were also seen in some patients who did not respond.

The CDR3 has 13 amino acids, counting the end cysteine and phenylalanine. The kept DNA is CDR3 alone, 39 bases in frame from the first base. CDR1 and CDR2, looked up from the germline V gene, are KGHSH and LQKENI. The junction shows trimming of 6 bases on V and 4 bases on J, plus 9 bases between the germline ends. Genomic DNA was isolated from the sorted cells so that the TCRbeta CDR3 region could be sequenced. The immunoSEQ Assay was used for sequencing of TCRbeta CDR3 regions. TCRdb obtained this table from immuneACCESS and retained in-frame rearrangements with V and J assigned. These tables miss some clones; where compared with another copy, unresolved V genes account for less than half of the shortfall, and the remainder is unexplained. The sample table contains about 100,000 clones; only one count was recorded for approximately 90% of them. The ten largest clonotypes hold roughly 0.15% of the sample.

With regard to this clone: Its cognate antigen has yet to be identified. The sample holds no much larger clone one base away, and base qualities are not on file.

The trial excluded patients who had a history of autoimmune disease or who were on systemic immunosuppression. Peripheral blood for TCR sequencing was collected from all dose cohorts at baseline, on cycle 4 day 1, and on cycle 7 day 1. The samples were taken from a phase I, first-in-human, multicenter, open-label dose-escalation trial of ivuxolimab. The trial enrolled adults with locally advanced or metastatic head and neck squamous cell, hepatocellular, melanoma or renal cell carcinoma. CD4+ and CD8+ T cells were sorted separately from peripheral blood before TCR sequencing. Specimen: CD4+ or CD8+ T cells sorted from blood, collected in a trial of the OX40 agonist ivuxolimab. The TCR originated in an adult with an advanced solid tumor such as melanoma, head and neck, liver or kidney cancer. The V gene is TRBV18 and the J gene is TRBJ2-2; no confident D gene assignment can be made. The CDR3 reads CASSPRGTGELFF. The DNA sequence reads TGTGCCAGCTCGCCCCGTGGCACCGGGGAGCTGTTTTTT.